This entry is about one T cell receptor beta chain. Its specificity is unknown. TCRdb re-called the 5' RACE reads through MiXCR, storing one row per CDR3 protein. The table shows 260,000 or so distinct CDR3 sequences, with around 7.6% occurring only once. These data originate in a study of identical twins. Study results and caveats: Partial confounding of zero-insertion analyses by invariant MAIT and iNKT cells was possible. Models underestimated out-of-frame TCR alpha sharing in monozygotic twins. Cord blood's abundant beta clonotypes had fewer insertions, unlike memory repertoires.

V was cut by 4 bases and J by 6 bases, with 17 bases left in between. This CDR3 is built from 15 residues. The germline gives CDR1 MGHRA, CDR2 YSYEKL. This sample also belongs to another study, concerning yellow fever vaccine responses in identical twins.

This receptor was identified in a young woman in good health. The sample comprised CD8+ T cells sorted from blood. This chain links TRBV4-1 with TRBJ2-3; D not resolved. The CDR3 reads CASSPRDRTLDTQYF. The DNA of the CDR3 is TGCGCCAGCAGCCCGCGTGACCGTACGTTGGATACGCAGTATTTT.